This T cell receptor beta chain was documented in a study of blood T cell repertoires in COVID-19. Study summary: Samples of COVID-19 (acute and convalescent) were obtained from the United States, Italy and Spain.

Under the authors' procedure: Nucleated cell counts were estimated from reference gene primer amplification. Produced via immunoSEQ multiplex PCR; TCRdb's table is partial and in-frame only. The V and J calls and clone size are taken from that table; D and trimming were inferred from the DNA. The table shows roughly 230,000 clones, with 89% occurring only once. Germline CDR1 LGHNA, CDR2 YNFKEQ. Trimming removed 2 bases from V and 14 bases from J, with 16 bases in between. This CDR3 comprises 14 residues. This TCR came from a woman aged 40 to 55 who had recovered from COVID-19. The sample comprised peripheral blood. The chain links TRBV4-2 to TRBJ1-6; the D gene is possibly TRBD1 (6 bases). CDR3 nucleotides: TGTGCCAGCAGCCAACCGGGGGGCGGATCAACCCTCCACTTT. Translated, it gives CASSQPGGGSTLHF.